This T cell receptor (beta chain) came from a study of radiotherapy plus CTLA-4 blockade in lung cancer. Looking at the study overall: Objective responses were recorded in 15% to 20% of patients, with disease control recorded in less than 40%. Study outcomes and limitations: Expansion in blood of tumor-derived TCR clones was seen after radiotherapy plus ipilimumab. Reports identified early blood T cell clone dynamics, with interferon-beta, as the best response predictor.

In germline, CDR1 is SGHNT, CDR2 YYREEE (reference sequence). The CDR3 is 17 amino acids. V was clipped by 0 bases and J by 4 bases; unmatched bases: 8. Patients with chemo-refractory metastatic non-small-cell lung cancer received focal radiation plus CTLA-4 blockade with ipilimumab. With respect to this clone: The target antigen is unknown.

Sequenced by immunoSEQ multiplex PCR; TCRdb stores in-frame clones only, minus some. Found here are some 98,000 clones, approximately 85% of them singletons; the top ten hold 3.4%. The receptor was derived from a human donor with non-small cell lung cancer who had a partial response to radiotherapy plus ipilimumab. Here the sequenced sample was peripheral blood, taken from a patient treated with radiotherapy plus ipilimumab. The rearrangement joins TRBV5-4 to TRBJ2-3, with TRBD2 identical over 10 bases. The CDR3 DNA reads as TGTGCCAGCAGCTTGGTAGGGCTAGCGGGAGCCCCAGATACGCAGTATTTT. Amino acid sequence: CASSLVGLAGAPDTQYF.